One and the same sample provided the 9 T cell receptor beta chains below, sequenced in a study of shared clonotypes between healthy human individuals. Using immunoSEQ multiplex PCR, the repertoire was profiled, and TCRdb retains in-frame clones only, with some absent. The data contain 450,000 to 600,000 clones, roughly 85% of them singletons. The specimen was PBMCs. All receptors derive from a woman between 40 and 55 years old in good health. Some clones in this sample may be carry-over from other donors' samples.

This chain links TRBV10-1 with TRBJ2-1; TRBD2 aligns across 10 bases. V trimming: 4 bases; J trimming: 6 bases; junction bases outside the gene matches: 3. Germline loops: CDR1 WNHNN, CDR2 SYGVQD (reference sequence). There are 14 residues in the CDR3. CDR3 amino acids: CASSALAGANEQFF. The DNA for the CDR3 is TGCGCCAGCAGTGCTCTAGCGGGAGCCAATGAGCAGTTCTTC.

The V and J genes are TRBV6-1 and TRBJ2-3; D is undetermined. The CDR3 totals 15 residues. CDR1 and CDR2 (germline): MNHNS, SASEGT. V was cut by 2 bases and J by 6 bases, with 15 bases left in between. CDR3 bases: TGTGCCAGCAGTGAACTGGTTTTAGCTTCGGATACGCAGTATTTT. Translating gives CASSELVLASDTQYF.

The chain recombines TRBV2 with TRBJ2-1; tentative D call: TRBD1 (6 bases). There are 12 residues in the CDR3. V lost 7 bases and J lost 4, with 8 bases in between. Germline V gives CDR1 SNHLY, CDR2 FYNNEI. In nucleotides, the CDR3 is TGTGCCAGCACCACAGGGTACAATGAGCAGTTCTTC. As protein: CASTTGYNEQFF.

The V and J genes are TRBV11-2 and TRBJ1-3, with TRBD1 as a possible D gene (5 bases). Germline V gene lookup returns CDR1 SGHAT and CDR2 FQNNGV. V lost 5 bases and J lost 7, with 15 bases in between. This CDR3 spans 14 amino acids. CDR3 amino acids: CASSQDTYENTIYF. Here the CDR3 DNA reads TGTGCCAGCAGCCAGGACACTTATGAGAACACCATATATTTT.

This clone was counted once. This chain joins TRBV29-1 and TRBJ2-2; 7 positions agree with TRBD1. V dropped 6 bases and J dropped 1; count of bases not matched to a gene: 8. The CDR3 consists of 15 residues. The germline V gene encodes CDR1 SQVTM and CDR2 ANQGSEA. In DNA form, the CDR3 reads TGCAGCGTGGCCGGTGGGACAGAGAACACCGGGGAGCTGTTTTTT. The encoded protein is CSVAGGTENTGELFF.

The chain carries TRBV7-9 and TRBJ2-5; TRBD1 or TRBD2 may be the D gene (5 bases each). The length of the CDR3 is 13 residues. CDR1 SEHNR and CDR2 FQNEAQ come from the germline V gene (reference sequence). With 5 bases removed from V and 3 bases from J, the gap between germline ends came to 10 bases. CDR3 amino acids: CASSKGPEETQYF. CDR3 bases: TGTGCCAGCAGCAAGGGACCAGAAGAGACCCAGTACTTC.

V is TRBV2 and J is TRBJ2-4, with 13 bases fitting TRBD2. This CDR3 region has 17 residues. Germline CDR1 and CDR2: SNHLY and FYNNEI. The trim removed 4 bases at V and 9 bases at J, leaving 12 bases unmatched. CDR3 residues: CASSARYGTSGISIQYF. CDR3 nucleotides: TGTGCCAGCAGTGCACGTTACGGGACTAGCGGGATCAGCATTCAGTACTTC.

The chain employs TRBV23-1 and TRBJ2-4, with no clear D. TRBV23-1 is an open reading frame whose function is uncertain. The CDR3 spans 17 residues. V shed 3 bases and J shed 8 bases, with 23 bases lying between them. The DNA of the CDR3 is TGCGCCAGCAGTCACCCCAGTAGGGTTACTCCCGCTTACATTCAGTACTTC. It translates to CASSHPSRVTPAYIQYF.

The chain couples TRBV7-9 to TRBJ2-7; D is unclear. Per germline, CDR1 SEHNR and CDR2 FQNEAQ (reference sequence). V was trimmed by 3 bases and J by 5 bases, leaving 8 bases between them. The CDR3 spans 12 residues. This CDR3 is CASSFAFNEQYF. For the CDR3, the DNA is TGTGCCAGCAGCTTTGCGTTCAACGAGCAGTACTTC.